This TCR delta chain comes out of a study of gammadelta T cells in human blood (dated by TCRdb to the early 2020s). Overall results and qualifications from the work: The study reported that microbial exposure appeared to drive polyclonal expansion of innate gamma-delta T cells immediately after birth.

Including the terminal cysteine and phenylalanine, the CDR3 comprises 24 residues. The entry retains the CDR3 DNA only, 72 bases that are in frame from base 1. Per the germline V gene, TSWWSYY is the CDR1 and QGS is the CDR2. The germline V end is reduced by 2 bases and the J end by 0 bases; junction bases left unmatched: 25. Libraries were built with RT-PCR. TCRdb records Illumina MiSeq as the sequencer. TCRdb processed the public reads again with the CATT caller, after which rows with matching DNA were combined. Here the sample has 600 to 750 delta-chain clones; approximately 14% occur a single time. Jointly, the top ten make up about a fifth of the sample. By its share of the sample, this clone is large (0.1 to 1%). The antigen it recognizes is unknown. Per-base quality was not reported, and no clone a single base away is much larger than it.

The sequence derives from a human donor. This sequence uses TRDV1 and TRDJ2; the central 9 bases match TRDD3. Material: non-Vgamma9Vdelta2 gamma-delta T cells from adult blood. The CDR3 reads as follows: CALGEGTSLPALTGGPALTAQLFF. The nucleotide sequence reads TGTGCTCTTGGGGAAGGTACTAGCCTTCCAGCCCTTACTGGGGGACCCGCTTTGACAGCACAACTCTTCTTT.